A single sample is the source of the 25 T cell receptor beta chains below, sequenced in a study of molecular identifiers for immune sequencing clone quantification. Each CDR3 protein is one row after TCRdb ran MiXCR on the PCR reads. The sample has about 640,000 distinct CDR3 sequences, around 20% seen once. Sequencing input: naive CD8+ T cells from blood, with Jurkat cell RNA spiked in. Subset denoted: FACS-sorted CD8+CD4-CCR7+CD45RA+ naive T cells. The receptors were sampled from a human donor in good health. Some libraries in this study had Jurkat cell RNA spiked in.

Remarks on this clonotype: A read error may be the cause here, since a much bigger clone is one base away. J is TRBJ2-3 and V is TRBV4-3; 7 nucleotides align to TRBD2. J was trimmed by 10 bases and V by 4 bases; bases with no gene match: 17. The germline gives CDR1 LGHNA, CDR2 YSLEER. The CDR3 has 16 amino acids. CDR3: CASSPSPLSGFDAQYF. DNA of the CDR3: TGCGCCAGCAGCCCCTCCCCCCTTAGCGGGTTTGATGCGCAGTATTTT.

The chain uses TRBV5-6 and TRBJ1-5; no reliable D call. Trimming removed 4 bases at V and 3 bases at J, with 23 bases between. CDR3 size: 18 residues. Germline loops: CDR1 SGHDT, CDR2 YYEEEE. The CDR3 spells CASSTTTEGRGHNQPQHF. DNA for the CDR3: TGTGCCAGCAGCACCACCACCGAGGGAAGAGGGCACAATCAGCCCCAGCATTTT.

This clonotype was seen ten or more times. The chain recombines TRBV7-9 with TRBJ2-7; TRBD2 aligns across 8 bases. CDR1 is SEHNR and CDR2 is FQNEAQ in the germline V gene (reference sequence). Trimming at V came to 4 bases and at J to 3 bases, leaving 11 bases not matched to a gene. The CDR3 sequence is 16 residues long. In DNA form, the CDR3 reads TGTGCCAGCAGCTACCCTGTCGGGGGGGTGAGCTACGAGCAGTACTTC. Translation gives CASSYPVGGVSYEQYF.

This clonotype showed up many times. This chain connects TRBV27 to TRBJ1-5, with D unresolved. The CDR3 sequence is 15 residues long. Per the germline V gene, CDR1 is MNHEY and CDR2 is SMNVEV (reference sequence). Deletions cut 5 bases from V and 4 bases from J, with 15 bases between. CDR3 region: CASSPMGGYNQPQHF. The CDR3, as DNA: TGTGCCAGCAGTCCCATGGGAGGATATAATCAGCCCCAGCATTTT.

This clonotype was observed at least ten times. The chain employs TRBV14 and TRBJ2-2, with D perhaps matching TRBD1 (6 bases). Per the germline V gene, CDR1 is SGHDN and CDR2 is FVKESK. The CDR3 has 16 residues. V was trimmed by 1 base and J by 1 base, leaving 10 bases between them. CDR3: CASSQAQGMNTGELFF. The DNA of the CDR3 is TGTGCCAGCAGCCAAGCGCAGGGGATGAACACCGGGGAGCTGTTTTTT.

Comment on this clonotype: This may be a read error: a much more frequent sequence differs by one nucleotide. The chain carries TRBV24-1 and TRBJ2-2, with D tentatively TRBD2 (5 bases). The CDR3 extends over 12 amino acids. CDR1 is KGHDR and CDR2 is SFDVKD in the germline V gene. The CDR3 DNA reads as TGTGCCACCAGTGATTTAACCGGGGAGCTGTCTTTT. Residues: CATSDLTGELSF.

Remarks on this clonotype: No conserved phenylalanine or tryptophan is present at the end of the CDR3, so a read error is the likely explanation. CDR3 loop: CASSLSRNTQYL. DNA for the CDR3: TGTGCCAGCAGTTTATCGAGGAATACGCAGTATCTT. The rearrangement uses TRBV28 and TRBJ2-3; no firm D call. Germline lookup yields CDR1 MDHEN and CDR2 SYDVKM. CDR3 length equals 12 residues. V dropped 1 base and J dropped 7 bases, with 6 bases sitting between them.

Of note for this clonotype: Since a much larger clone is just one base distant, this may be a read error. The CDR3 does not end in the conserved phenylalanine or tryptophan, so this is likely a read error. The chain links TRBV27 to TRBJ2-7; D may be TRBD1 (6 bases). Trimming stripped 6 bases from V and 0 bases from J, with 12 bases between. From germline, CDR1 is MNHEY and CDR2 SMNVEV (reference sequence). The CDR3 totals 14 residues. The CDR3 DNA reads as TGTGCCAGCAGCATCGGACAGACCTCCTACGAGCAGTACCTC. Its translation: CASSIGQTSYEQYL.

This clonotype appeared many times. The chain has TRBV6-5 and TRBJ2-3, with D possibly TRBD2 on 5 matching bases. The V end lost 4 bases, the J end lost 2 bases, and 16 bases lay between the germline ends. Germline lookup yields CDR1 MNHEY and CDR2 SVGAGI. The CDR3 extends over 16 amino acids. CDR3 region: CASSWSEALNTDTQYF. The DNA for the CDR3 is TGTGCCAGCAGTTGGTCGGAGGCCTTGAACACAGATACGCAGTATTTT.

This clonotype came up many times. V is TRBV27 and J is TRBJ2-6, with 7 bases lining up with TRBD1. The trim removed 0 bases at V and 0 bases at J, leaving 8 bases unmatched. The germline V gene has CDR1 MNHEY and CDR2 SMNVEV (reference sequence). CDR3 length equals 19 residues. For the CDR3, the DNA is TGTGCCAGCAGTTTATCGATTGGACAGGCAATCTCTGGGGCCAACGTCCTGACTTTC. The encoded protein is CASSLSIGQAISGANVLTF.

This clonotype has ten or more counts. CDR3 nucleotides: TGTGCCAGTAGTATAGATGAAGGGAGGGGGACTGAAGCTTTCTTT. Protein product: CASSIDEGRGTEAFF. The chain couples TRBV19 to TRBJ1-1, with D perhaps TRBD1 (6 bases). The CDR3 extends over 15 amino acids. The ends were cut back, 0 bases at V and 5 bases at J, with 13 bases in the middle. Per germline, CDR1 LNHDA and CDR2 SQIVND (reference sequence).

This clonotype was recorded only once. A much larger clonotype is one base distant, so this may be a read error. This chain connects TRBV19 to TRBJ1-1; D is uncertain. CDR3 length equals 16 residues. Germline V gene sequence: CDR1 LNHDA, CDR2 SQIVND (reference sequence). DNA for the CDR3: TGTGTCAGTAGTATAGCCGTTAAATATATGAACACTGAAGCTTTCTTT. It encodes CVSSIAVKYMNTEAFF.

This clonotype was observed many times. The V call is TRBV5-6, the J call TRBJ1-1, with D maybe TRBD1 (5 bases). The CDR3 is 12 amino acids. Germline CDR1 is SGHDT and CDR2 is YYEEEE. Trimming cost V 0 bases and J 6 bases, with 6 bases left between them. DNA for the CDR3: TGTGCCAGCAGCTTGGAAGGGGCTGAAGCTTTCTTT. Encoded protein: CASSLEGAEAFF.

This clonotype was seen at least ten times. The chain links TRBV10-2 to TRBJ1-5; weak D call: TRBD1 (5 bases). The V and J ends lost 8 bases and 0 bases respectively, with 11 bases between them. This CDR3 spans 14 amino acids. Germline-derived CDR1 and CDR2 are WSHSY and SAAADI. CDR3 DNA sequence: TGCGCCAGCCGGGGGGACTATAGCAATCAGCCCCAGCATTTT. Translation: CASRGDYSNQPQHF.

This clonotype appeared a single time. A clone one base away is much larger, so this may be a read error. The rearrangement joins TRBV6-2 or TRBV6-3 to TRBJ2-4; D gene ambiguous. V lost 8 bases to trimming and J lost 0 bases, with 8 bases between them. CDR3 size: 13 residues. CDR1 is MNHEY, CDR2 SVGEGT, per germline. CDR3 nucleotide sequence: TGTGCCAGCGGCCTTATAGCCAAAAACATTCAGTACTTC. Translation gives CASGLIAKNIQYF.

This clonotype was counted at least ten times. The chain has TRBV6-5 and TRBJ1-1; TRBD1 might be the D (5 bases). The CDR3 is 14 residues long. Germline CDR1 and CDR2: MNHEY and SVGAGI. V gave up 7 bases and J gave up 1 base, with 13 bases separating them. CDR3 in DNA: TGTGCCAGCACGGACACCCATCCGAACACTGAAGCTTTCTTT. This encodes CASTDTHPNTEAFF.

This clonotype has a count of ten or more. The chain joins TRBV27 to TRBJ2-7; 10 bases agree with TRBD2. With V trimmed by 5 bases and J by 7 bases, 11 bases remained unmatched. CDR1 MNHEY and CDR2 SMNVEV come from the germline V gene (reference sequence). The CDR3 spans 15 residues. The CDR3 is CASSILLAGVWEQYF. The CDR3, as DNA: TGTGCCAGCAGTATCCTCCTAGCGGGAGTCTGGGAGCAGTACTTC.

This clonotype came up many times. The V call is TRBV5-4, the J call TRBJ2-3; 14 bases are shared with TRBD2. Germline V gives CDR1 SGHNT, CDR2 YYREEE (reference sequence). This CDR3 is 17 amino acids long. The V and J ends lost 4 bases and 2 bases, in that order; junction bases with no gene match: 6. The CDR3 DNA follows: TGTGCCAGCAGCCAATCGGGACTAGCGGGGGTCACAGATACGCAGTATTTT. Translation gives CASSQSGLAGVTDTQYF.

This clonotype was counted many times. The chain uses TRBV10-3 and TRBJ1-5; D gene unclear. V shed 10 bases and J shed 7 bases, with 20 bases lying between them. Germline V gene data show CDR1 as ENHRY and CDR2 as SYGVKD. The CDR3 covers 14 residues. DNA for the CDR3: TGTGCCACCGCACCCGCAGGCTCAGGCCAGCCCCAGCATTTT. Translating it yields CATAPAGSGQPQHF.

Ten or more counts support this clonotype. V and J are TRBV7-9 and TRBJ1-1; TRBD1 is a possible D gene (6 bases). V lost 1 base, J lost 7 bases, and 13 bases lay in between. The CDR3 loop spans 14 amino acids. CDR1 is SEHNR and CDR2 is FQNEAQ in the germline V gene (reference sequence). CDR3 DNA: TGTGCCAGCAGCTTAGTTCTGGGGGCAAGTGAAGCTTTCTTT. Residues: CASSLVLGASEAFF.

In the case of this clonotype: A much more abundant neighbour one base away suggests this may be a read error. The gene calls are TRBV30 and TRBJ1-1; no definite D call. V shed 4 bases and J shed 3 bases, with 18 bases lying between them. This CDR3 is built from 15 residues. CDR1 and CDR2 (germline): GTSNPN, SVGIG (reference sequence). For the CDR3, the DNA is TGTGCCTGGAACCATCTACAGCTCCAGTACACTGAAGCTTTCTTT. Protein product: CAWNHLQLQYTEAFF.

Remarks on this clonotype: The germline gene is not matched at one end of the junction; a read error may be the cause. The rearrangement links TRBV11-2 to TRBJ2-1, with D perhaps TRBD1 or TRBD2 (6 bases each). CDR3 length: 12 residues. Germline V gene data show CDR1 as SGHAT and CDR2 as FQNNGV. CDR3: CASRLGGNEQFF. The CDR3, as DNA: TGTGCCAGCAGGTTAGGGGGGAATGAGCAGTTCTTC.

This clonotype came up many times. The rearrangement joins TRBV27 to TRBJ2-2; 7 bases map to TRBD1. CDR1 MNHEY and CDR2 SMNVEV come from the germline V gene (reference sequence). The V segment lost 4 bases and the J segment 1 base; nucleotides outside the gene matches: 0. CDR3 length: 14 amino acids. The CDR3 sequence: CASSWTGNTGELFF. In DNA form, the CDR3 reads TGTGCCAGCAGTTGGACAGGGAACACCGGGGAGCTGTTTTTT.

The chain recombines TRBV4-1 with TRBJ2-7, with 8 positions matching TRBD1. The ends lost 3 bases at V and 1 base at J; junction bases unmatched: 5. Germline CDR1 reads MGHRA; CDR2 reads YSYEKL. The CDR3 sequence is 15 residues long. The CDR3 bases are TGCGCCAGCAGCCATCTACAGGGGGGATCCTACGAGCAGTACTTC. Protein product: CASSHLQGGSYEQYF.

This clonotype showed up many times. The chain recombines TRBV6-5 with TRBJ2-5, with D maybe TRBD1 (5 bases). The CDR3 consists of 14 residues. Germline lookup yields CDR1 MNHEY and CDR2 SVGAGI. V lost 0 bases, J lost 4 bases, and 9 bases lay in between. CDR3 region: CASSYSSRGETQYF. CDR3 coding DNA: TGTGCCAGCAGTTACTCGAGTAGGGGAGAGACCCAGTACTTC.